Reported below is one TCR beta chain. This record belongs to a study of blood T cell repertoires in COVID-19. In the study overall: The United States, Italy and Spain supplied acute and convalescent COVID-19 samples. T cells, B-cell-depleted T cells, or PBMCs provided the cDNA or gDNA that served as material.

V dropped 4 bases and J dropped 5; count of bases not matched to a gene: 7. Germline assignment: CDR1 MDHEN and CDR2 SYDVKM. The CDR3 has 14 amino acids. Under the authors' procedure: Estimated nucleated cell counts came from reference gene primer amplification. Generated by immunoSEQ multiplex PCR, the TCRdb table keeps only in-frame clones and is missing some. That table supplies the V and J calls and clone size; D and trimming were determined from the DNA. The sample holds some 400,000 clones, roughly 86% seen once. Seattle patients were enrolled while actively infected and followed longitudinally.

Sequences were obtained from peripheral blood. This clonotype originated in a woman in her sixties with COVID-19, enrolled during active disease. This rearrangement joins TRBV28 to TRBJ2-7, with 8 bases that match TRBD1. The CDR3 sequence is CASSYRQGANEQYF. The CDR3 region has the DNA TGTGCCAGCAGTTATCGGCAGGGGGCTAACGAGCAGTACTTC.